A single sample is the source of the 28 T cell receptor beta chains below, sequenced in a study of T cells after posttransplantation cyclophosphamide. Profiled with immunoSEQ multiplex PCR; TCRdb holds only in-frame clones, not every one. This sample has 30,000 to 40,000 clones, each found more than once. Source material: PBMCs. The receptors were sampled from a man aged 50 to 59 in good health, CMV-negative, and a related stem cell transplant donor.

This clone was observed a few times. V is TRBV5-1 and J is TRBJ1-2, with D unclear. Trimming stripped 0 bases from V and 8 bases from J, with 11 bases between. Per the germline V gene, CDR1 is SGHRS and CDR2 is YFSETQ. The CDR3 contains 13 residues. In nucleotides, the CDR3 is TGCGCCAGCAGCTTGGAGGTCGGGAACGGCTACACCTTC. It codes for CASSLEVGNGYTF.

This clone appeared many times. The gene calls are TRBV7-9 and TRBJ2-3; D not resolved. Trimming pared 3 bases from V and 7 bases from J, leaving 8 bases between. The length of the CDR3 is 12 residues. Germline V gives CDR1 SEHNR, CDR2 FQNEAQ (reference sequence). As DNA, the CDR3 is TGTGCCAGCAGCTTCTCTGCGAATACGCAGTATTTT. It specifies CASSFSANTQYF.

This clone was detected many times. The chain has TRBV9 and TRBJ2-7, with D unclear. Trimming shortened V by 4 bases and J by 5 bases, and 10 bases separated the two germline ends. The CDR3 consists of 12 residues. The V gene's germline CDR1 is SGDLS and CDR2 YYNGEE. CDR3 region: CASSLNPHEQYF. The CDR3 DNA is TGTGCCAGCAGCCTAAACCCTCACGAGCAGTACTTC. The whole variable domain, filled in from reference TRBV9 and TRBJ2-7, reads DSGVTQTPKHLITATGQRVTLRCSPRSGDLSVYWYQQSLDQGLQFLIQYYNGEERAKGNILERFSAQQFPDLHSELNLSSLELGDSALYFCASSLNPHEQYFGPGTRLTVT.

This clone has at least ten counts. This CDR3 is CASSVGGISYEQYF. The DNA for the CDR3 is TGTGCCAGCTCGGTCGGGGGGATCTCCTACGAGCAGTACTTC. The V and J genes are TRBV18 and TRBJ2-7, with 7 positions matching TRBD2. CDR3 length: 14 amino acids. V lost 6 bases, J lost 0 bases, and 5 bases stayed unmatched. The V gene's germline CDR1 is KGHSH and CDR2 LQKENI.

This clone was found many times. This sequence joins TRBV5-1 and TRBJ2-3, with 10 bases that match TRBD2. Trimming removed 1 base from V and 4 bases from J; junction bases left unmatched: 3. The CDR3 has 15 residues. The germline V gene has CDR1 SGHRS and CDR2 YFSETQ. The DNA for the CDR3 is TGCGCCAGCAGCTTGCAGCGGGGGGGCCCAGATACGCAGTATTTT. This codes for CASSLQRGGPDTQYF.

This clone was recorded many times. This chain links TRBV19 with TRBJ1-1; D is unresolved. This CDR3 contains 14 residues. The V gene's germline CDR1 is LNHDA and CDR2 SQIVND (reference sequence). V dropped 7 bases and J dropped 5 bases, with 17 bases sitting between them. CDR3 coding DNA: TGTGCCAGTACCGGTGGAGTGGGTAAGACTGAAGCTTTCTTT. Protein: CASTGGVGKTEAFF.

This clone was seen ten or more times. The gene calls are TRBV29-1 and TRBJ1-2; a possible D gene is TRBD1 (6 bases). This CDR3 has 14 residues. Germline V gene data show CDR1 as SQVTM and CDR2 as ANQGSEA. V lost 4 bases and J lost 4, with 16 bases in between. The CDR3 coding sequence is TGCAGCGTTGGTCGACAGGAGAGCGCCTATGGCTACACCTTC. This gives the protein CSVGRQESAYGYTF.

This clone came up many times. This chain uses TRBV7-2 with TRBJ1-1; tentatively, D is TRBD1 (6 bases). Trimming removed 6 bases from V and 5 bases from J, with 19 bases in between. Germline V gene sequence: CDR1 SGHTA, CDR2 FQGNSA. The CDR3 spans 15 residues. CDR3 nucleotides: TGTGCCAGCAGTACCAGTCACAGGGCTTTGACTGAAGCTTTCTTT. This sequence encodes CASSTSHRALTEAFF.

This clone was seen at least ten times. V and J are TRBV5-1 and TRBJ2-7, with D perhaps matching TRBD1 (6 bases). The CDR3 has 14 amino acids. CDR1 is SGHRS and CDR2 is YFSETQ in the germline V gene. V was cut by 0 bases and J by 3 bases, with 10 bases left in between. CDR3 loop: CASSLAGVLYEQYF. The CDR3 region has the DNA TGCGCCAGCAGCTTGGCAGGGGTCCTCTACGAGCAGTACTTC.

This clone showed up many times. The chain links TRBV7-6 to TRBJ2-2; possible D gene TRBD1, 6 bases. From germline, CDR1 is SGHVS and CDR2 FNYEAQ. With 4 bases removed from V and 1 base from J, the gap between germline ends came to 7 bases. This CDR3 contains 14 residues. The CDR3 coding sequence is TGTGCCAGCAGCTGGGGACAGAACACCGGGGAGCTGTTTTTT. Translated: CASSWGQNTGELFF.

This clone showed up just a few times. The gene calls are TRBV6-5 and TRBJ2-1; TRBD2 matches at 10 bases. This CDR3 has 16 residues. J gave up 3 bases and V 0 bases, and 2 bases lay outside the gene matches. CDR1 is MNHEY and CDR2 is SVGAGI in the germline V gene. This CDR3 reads CASSYSAGGIYNEQFF. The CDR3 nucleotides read TGTGCCAGCAGTTACTCAGCGGGGGGGATCTACAATGAGCAGTTCTTC.

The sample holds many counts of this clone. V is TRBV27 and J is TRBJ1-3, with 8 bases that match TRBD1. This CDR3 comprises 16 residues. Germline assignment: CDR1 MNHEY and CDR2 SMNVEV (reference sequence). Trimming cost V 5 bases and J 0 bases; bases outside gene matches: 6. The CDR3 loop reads CASSPPTGDSGNTIYF. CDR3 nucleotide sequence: TGTGCCAGCAGTCCTCCGACAGGGGACTCTGGAAACACCATATATTTT.

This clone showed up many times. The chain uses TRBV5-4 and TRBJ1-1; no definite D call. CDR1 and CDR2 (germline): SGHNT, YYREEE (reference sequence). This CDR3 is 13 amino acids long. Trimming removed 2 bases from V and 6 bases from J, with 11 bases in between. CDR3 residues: CASSLRHEAEAFF. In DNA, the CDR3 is TGTGCCAGCAGCTTACGACATGAAGCTGAAGCTTTCTTT.

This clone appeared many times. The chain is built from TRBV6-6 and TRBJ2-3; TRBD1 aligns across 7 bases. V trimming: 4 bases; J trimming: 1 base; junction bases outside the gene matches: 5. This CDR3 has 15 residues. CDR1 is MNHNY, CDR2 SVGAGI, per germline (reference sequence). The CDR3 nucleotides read TGTGCCAGCAGTTCGCGCGGACAGGGCACAGATACGCAGTATTTT. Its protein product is CASSSRGQGTDTQYF.

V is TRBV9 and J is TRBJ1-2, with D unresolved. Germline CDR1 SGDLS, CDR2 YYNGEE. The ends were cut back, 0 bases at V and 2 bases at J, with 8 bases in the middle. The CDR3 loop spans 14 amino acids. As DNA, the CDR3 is TGTGCCAGCAGCGTAGGGGGAGCGAACTATGGCTACACCTTC. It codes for CASSVGGANYGYTF.

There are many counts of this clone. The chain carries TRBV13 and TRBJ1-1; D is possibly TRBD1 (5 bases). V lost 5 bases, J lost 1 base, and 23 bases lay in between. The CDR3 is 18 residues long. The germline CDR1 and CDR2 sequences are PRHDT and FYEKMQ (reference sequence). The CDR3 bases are TGTGCCAGCAGCCTAGAGGATGGGCGGGGCGCTCCGAACACTGAAGCTTTCTTT. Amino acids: CASSLEDGRGAPNTEAFF.

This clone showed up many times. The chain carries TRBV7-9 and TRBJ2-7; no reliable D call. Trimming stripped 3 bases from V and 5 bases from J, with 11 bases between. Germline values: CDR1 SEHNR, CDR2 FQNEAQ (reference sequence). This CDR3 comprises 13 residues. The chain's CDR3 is CASSFTESNEQYF. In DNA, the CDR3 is TGTGCCAGCAGCTTCACGGAGTCCAACGAGCAGTACTTC.

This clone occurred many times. The CDR3 coding sequence is TGTGCCAGCAGCCTGAACTATGGCTACACCTTC. Translation: CASSLNYGYTF. The genes are TRBV7-9 and TRBJ1-2; D gene unclear. The CDR3 has 11 residues. V dropped 5 bases and J dropped 2 bases, with 3 bases sitting between them. The V gene's germline CDR1 is SEHNR and CDR2 FQNEAQ (reference sequence).

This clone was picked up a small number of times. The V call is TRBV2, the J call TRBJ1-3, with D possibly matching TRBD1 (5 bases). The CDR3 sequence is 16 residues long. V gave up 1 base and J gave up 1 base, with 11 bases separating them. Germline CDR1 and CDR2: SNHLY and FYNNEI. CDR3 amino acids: CASSEEEGRSGNTIYF. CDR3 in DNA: TGTGCCAGCAGTGAAGAAGAGGGGAGGTCTGGAAACACCATATATTTT.

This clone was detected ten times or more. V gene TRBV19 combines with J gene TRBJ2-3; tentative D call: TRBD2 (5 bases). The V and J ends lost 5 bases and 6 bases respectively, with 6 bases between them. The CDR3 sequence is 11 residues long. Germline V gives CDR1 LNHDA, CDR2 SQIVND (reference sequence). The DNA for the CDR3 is TGTGCCAGTAGTTTAGCGGATACGCAGTATTTT. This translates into CASSLADTQYF.

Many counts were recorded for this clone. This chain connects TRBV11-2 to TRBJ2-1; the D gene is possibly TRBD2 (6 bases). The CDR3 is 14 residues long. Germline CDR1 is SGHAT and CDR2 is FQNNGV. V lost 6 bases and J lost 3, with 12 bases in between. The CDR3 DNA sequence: TGTGCCAGCAGTTCTCCCGGGAGCTACAATGAGCAGTTCTTC. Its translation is CASSSPGSYNEQFF.

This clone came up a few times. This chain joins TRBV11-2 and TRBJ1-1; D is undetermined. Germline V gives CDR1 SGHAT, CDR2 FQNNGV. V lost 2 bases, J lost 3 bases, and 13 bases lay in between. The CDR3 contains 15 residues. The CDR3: CASSLNLPADTEAFF. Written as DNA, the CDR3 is TGTGCCAGCAGCTTAAACCTTCCGGCGGACACTGAAGCTTTCTTT.

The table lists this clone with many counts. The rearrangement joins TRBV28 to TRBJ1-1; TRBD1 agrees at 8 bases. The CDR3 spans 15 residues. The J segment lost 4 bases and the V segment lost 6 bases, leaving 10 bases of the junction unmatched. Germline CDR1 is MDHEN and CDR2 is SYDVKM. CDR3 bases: TGTGCCAGCAGGGGGCAAGACAGGGGAGCCACTGAAGCTTTCTTT. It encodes CASRGQDRGATEAFF.

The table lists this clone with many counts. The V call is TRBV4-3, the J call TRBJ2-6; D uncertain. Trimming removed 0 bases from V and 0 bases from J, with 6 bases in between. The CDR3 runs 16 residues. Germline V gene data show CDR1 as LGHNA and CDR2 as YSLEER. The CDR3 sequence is CASSQDHSSGANVLTF. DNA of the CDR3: TGCGCCAGCAGCCAAGATCACTCCTCTGGGGCCAACGTCCTGACTTTC.

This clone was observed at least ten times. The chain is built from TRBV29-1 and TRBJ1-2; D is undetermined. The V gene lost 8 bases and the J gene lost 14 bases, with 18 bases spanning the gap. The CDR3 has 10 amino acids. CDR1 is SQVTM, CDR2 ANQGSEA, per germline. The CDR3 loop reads CSPEEPPVTF. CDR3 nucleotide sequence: TGCAGCCCTGAGGAGCCCCCGGTGACCTTC. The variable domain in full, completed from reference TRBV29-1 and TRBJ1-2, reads SAVISQKPSRDICQRGTSLTIQCQVDSQVTMMFWYRQQPGQSLTLIATANQGSEATYESGFVIDKFPISRPNLTFSTLTVSNMSPEDSSIYLCSPEEPPVTFGSGTRLTVV.

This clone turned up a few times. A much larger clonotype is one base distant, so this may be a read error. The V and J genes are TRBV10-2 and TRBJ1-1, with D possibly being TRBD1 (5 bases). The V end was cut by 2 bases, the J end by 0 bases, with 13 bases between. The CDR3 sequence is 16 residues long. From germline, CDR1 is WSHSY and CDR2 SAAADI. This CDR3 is CASSEGAGPMNTEAFF. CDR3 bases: TGCGCCAGCAGTGAGGGGGCAGGACCGATGAACACTGAAGCTTTCTTT.

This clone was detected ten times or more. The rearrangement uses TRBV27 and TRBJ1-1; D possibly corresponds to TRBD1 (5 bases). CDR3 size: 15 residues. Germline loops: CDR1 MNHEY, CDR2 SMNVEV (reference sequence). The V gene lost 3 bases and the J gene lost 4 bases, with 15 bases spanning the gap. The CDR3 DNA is TGTGCCAGCAGTTTTACCCCAGGGTGGGGCACTGAAGCTTTCTTT. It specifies CASSFTPGWGTEAFF.

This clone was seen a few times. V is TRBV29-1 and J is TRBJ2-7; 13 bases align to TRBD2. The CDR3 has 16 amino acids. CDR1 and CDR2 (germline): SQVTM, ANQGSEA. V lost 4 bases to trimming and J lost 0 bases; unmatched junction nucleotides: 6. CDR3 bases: TGCAGCGTTGGTGGGACTAGCGGGGTGGACTCCTACGAGCAGTACTTC. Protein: CSVGGTSGVDSYEQYF.